Following are 19 T cell receptor beta chains from one sample sequenced in a study of response to subunit inactivated influenza vaccine (dated by TCRdb to 2017 to 2018). Libraries were constructed by RT-PCR. The sequencer listed for this sample is Illumina HiSeq 2500. The public reads were run again by TCRdb, first through fastp at Q25 and then through MiXCR, and only productive beta chains were kept. One record per CDR3 amino acid sequence lists the most common genes and DNA. The sample yields 800,000 or so distinct CDR3 sequences; approximately 22% were counted once. Clones ranked in the top ten supply about 9.4% of the sample. Specimen: PBMCs from blood, collected less than 6 days after vaccination. The receptor source for this set is a man aged 50 to 59 who received an inactivated influenza vaccine. Donor details come from another sample of the same person, matched by shared clones.

The V gene is TRBV10-3, the J gene TRBJ2-2, with D possibly matching TRBD2 (6 bases). V was shortened by 5 bases and J by 3 bases, with 13 bases between the two germline ends. CDR3 length equals 15 residues. Germline CDR1 ENHRY, CDR2 SYGVKD. The CDR3 sequence is CAISPTSVDTGELFF. The CDR3 nucleotides read TGTGCCATCAGTCCGACTAGTGTGGACACCGGGGAGCTGTTTTTT.

The genes are TRBV6-1 and TRBJ2-3; 13 positions agree with TRBD2. This CDR3 contains 18 residues. Germline CDR1 reads MNHNS; CDR2 reads SASEGT. V dropped 6 bases and J dropped 0; count of bases not matched to a gene: 9. CDR3 coding DNA: TGTGCCAGCAGGGCAGTGGGGACTAGCGGGGCGAGCACAGATACGCAGTATTTT. As protein: CASRAVGTSGASTDTQYF.

V usage is TRBV7-6 and J usage is TRBJ2-1, with D uncertain. This CDR3 is 12 amino acids long. V was clipped by 5 bases and J by 7 bases, with 9 bases between them. From germline, CDR1 is SGHVS and CDR2 FNYEAQ. CDR3 loop: CASSHWENEQFF. The CDR3 DNA reads TGTGCCAGCAGCCACTGGGAAAATGAGCAGTTCTTC.

The rearrangement uses TRBV5-1 and TRBJ2-6, with D possibly TRBD1 on 5 matching bases. The V and J ends lost 4 bases and 1 base respectively, with 9 bases between them. CDR3 length: 15 amino acids. CDR1 and CDR2 from the germline V gene are SGHRS and YFSETQ. This CDR3 is CASSAQVSGANVLTF. CDR3 coding DNA: TGCGCCAGCAGCGCACAGGTTTCTGGGGCCAACGTCCTGACTTTC. Looking up the rest from reference TRBV5-1 and TRBJ2-6 gives the full variable domain: KAGVTQTPRYLIKTRGQQVTLSCSPISGHRSVSWYQQTPGQGLQFLFEYFSETQRNKGNFPGRFSGRQFSNSRSEMNVSTLELGDSALYLCASSAQVSGANVLTFGAGSRLTVL.

V is TRBV6-1 and J is TRBJ2-2; perhaps TRBD2 as D (7 bases). Germline CDR1 reads MNHNS; CDR2 reads SASEGT. V was trimmed by 2 bases and J by 6 bases, leaving 16 bases between them. The CDR3 sequence is 16 residues long. The DNA of the CDR3 is TGTGCCAGCAGTGAACGCCGGACCGGGGGGCCCGGGGAGCTGTTTTTT. Translating it yields CASSERRTGGPGELFF.

This chain uses TRBV18 with TRBJ2-7; 8 bases fit TRBD2. The J segment lost 0 bases and the V segment lost 10 bases, leaving 11 bases of the junction unmatched. CDR1 and CDR2 (germline): KGHSH, LQKENI. This CDR3 region has 15 residues. CDR3 nucleotide sequence: TGTGCCACCGGCCAGAGCGGGGGAAGCTCCTACGAGCAGTACTTC. Amino acids: CATGQSGGSSYEQYF.

This clonotype was counted between two and nine times. The chain is built from TRBV25-1 and TRBJ2-1; 9 nucleotides align to TRBD2. The CDR3 has 16 amino acids. CDR1 and CDR2 (germline): MGHDK, SYGVNS. V was pared by 2 bases and J by 7 bases, with 9 bases of the junction left unmatched. CDR3 nucleotide sequence: TGTGCCAGCAGTGAAGGGTTAGCGGGAGTAAGGAATGAGCAGTTCTTC. Its protein product is CASSEGLAGVRNEQFF.

This rearrangement joins TRBV19 to TRBJ2-1, with D perhaps given as TRBD1 or TRBD2 (5 bases each). V dropped 5 bases and J dropped 2 bases, with 13 bases sitting between them. Germline loops: CDR1 LNHDA, CDR2 SQIVND (reference sequence). The CDR3 totals 15 residues. CDR3 protein: CASSSGPSPYNEQFF. The CDR3 bases are TGTGCCAGTAGTTCGGGACCCTCCCCCTACAATGAGCAGTTCTTC. Filled out from reference TRBV19 and TRBJ2-1, the complete variable domain reads DGGITQSPKYLFRKEGQNVTLSCEQNLNHDAMYWYRQDPGQGLRLIYYSQIVNDFQKGDIAEGYSVSREKKESFPLTVTSAQKNPTAFYLCASSSGPSPYNEQFFGPGTRLTVL.

This clonotype has at least ten counts. The genes are TRBV5-1 and TRBJ2-1, with 8 positions matching TRBD2. The germline V gene has CDR1 SGHRS and CDR2 YFSETQ. The CDR3 sequence is 14 residues long. J gave up 7 bases and V 7 bases, and 10 bases lay outside the gene matches. This CDR3 reads CASRGGGAPNEQFF. In nucleotides, the CDR3 is TGCGCCAGCCGGGGGGGAGGGGCGCCGAATGAGCAGTTCTTC.

V usage is TRBV20-1 and J usage is TRBJ1-5; TRBD1 might be the D (6 bases). The CDR3 runs to 13 residues. CDR1 is DFQATT and CDR2 is SNEGSKA in the germline V gene (reference sequence). V was pared by 8 bases and J by 4 bases, with 15 bases between. CDR3 in DNA: TGCAGTTTTTCCGGGACAAGAAATCAGCCCCAGCATTTT. Amino acid sequence: CSFSGTRNQPQHF.

The CDR3 DNA sequence: TGTGCCAGCTGGGGGAGCCGCTCCTACGAGCAGTACTTC. This gives the protein CASWGSRSYEQYF. V gene TRBV6-1 combines with J gene TRBJ2-7, with D perhaps being TRBD1 or TRBD2 (5 bases each). CDR1 is MNHNS and CDR2 is SASEGT in the germline V gene. With 8 bases removed from V and 0 bases from J, the gap between germline ends came to 11 bases. The CDR3 contains 13 residues.

This clonotype was observed a handful of times. The chain links TRBV4-1 to TRBJ1-3; no definite D call. CDR1 is MGHRA and CDR2 is YSYEKL in the germline V gene. The CDR3 length is 14 residues. Trimming pared 0 bases from V and 4 bases from J, leaving 7 bases between. The CDR3 sequence is CASSQEWSGNTIYF. In DNA, the CDR3 is TGCGCCAGCAGCCAAGAGTGGTCGGGAAACACCATATATTTT.

The gene calls are TRBV3-1 and TRBJ1-1; TRBD1 is a possible D gene (6 bases). Trimming removed 3 bases at V and 1 base at J, with 9 bases between. The CDR3 is 14 amino acids. Germline CDR1 and CDR2: LGHDT and YNNKEL (reference sequence). The CDR3 sequence is CASSQNRENTEAFF. As DNA, the CDR3 is TGTGCCAGCAGCCAGAACAGGGAGAACACTGAAGCTTTCTTT.

The CDR3 DNA reads TGCAGTGCTAGAGATCTCCGGAGTAGCGGCGAGCAGTACTTC. This gives the protein CSARDLRSSGEQYF. The rearrangement joins TRBV20-1 to TRBJ2-7; D perhaps matches TRBD2 (6 bases). Trimming pared 0 bases from V and 6 bases from J, leaving 15 bases between. Per the germline V gene, CDR1 is DFQATT and CDR2 is SNEGSKA (reference sequence). This CDR3 spans 14 amino acids.

In its sample, this clonotype was seen a few times. CDR3 loop: CASRLRAGNYGYTF. The CDR3 DNA sequence: TGTGCCAGCAGACTCCGGGCAGGTAACTATGGCTACACCTTC. The genes are TRBV3-1 and TRBJ1-2, with no clear D. The ends were cut back, 6 bases at V and 1 base at J, with 12 bases in the middle. The CDR3 is 14 amino acids. CDR1 is LGHDT and CDR2 is YNNKEL in the germline V gene (reference sequence).

The gene calls are TRBV20-1 and TRBJ2-7, with 7 nucleotides matching TRBD2. The CDR3 runs to 15 residues. V lost 4 bases, J lost 5 bases, and 14 bases stayed unmatched. Germline V gives CDR1 DFQATT, CDR2 SNEGSKA (reference sequence). CDR3 coding DNA: TGCAGTGCTACACCTCGGGGAGGGTCCATCCACGAGCAGTACTTC. Its translation: CSATPRGGSIHEQYF.

This clonotype came up a few times. The V and J genes are TRBV5-1 and TRBJ2-5; TRBD2 matches 11 bases. From germline, CDR1 is SGHRS and CDR2 YFSETQ. CDR3 length: 16 amino acids. Trimming removed 4 bases from V and 5 bases from J; junction bases left unmatched: 10. CDR3: CASSGRLAGPGETQYF. CDR3 nucleotides: TGCGCCAGCAGCGGGCGACTAGCGGGGCCCGGGGAGACCCAGTACTTC.

The chain employs TRBV28 and TRBJ2-1, with a weak D call TRBD1 (5 bases). Germline V gene lookup returns CDR1 MDHEN and CDR2 SYDVKM. Deletions cut 8 bases from V and 6 bases from J, with 20 bases between. The CDR3 loop spans 15 amino acids. The CDR3 DNA follows: TGTGCCAGCTTGTCCCCGGCCCCAAGGGGCAATGAGCAGTTCTTC. Translating it yields CASLSPAPRGNEQFF. The whole variable domain, remainder taken from reference TRBV28 and TRBJ2-1, is DVKVTQSSRYLVKRTGEKVFLECVQDMDHENMFWYRQDPGLGLRLIYFSYDVKMKEKGDIPEGYSVSREKKERFSLILESASTNQTSMYLCASLSPAPRGNEQFFGPGTRLTVL.

The CDR3 DNA follows: TGTGCCAGCAGCTGGTGGAGTAATGAAAAACTGTTTTTT. The encoded protein is CASSWWSNEKLFF. This chain uses TRBV2 with TRBJ1-4; D unresolved. The V and J ends lost 6 bases and 4 bases respectively, with 9 bases between them. Germline CDR1 SNHLY, CDR2 FYNNEI. The CDR3 loop spans 13 amino acids.